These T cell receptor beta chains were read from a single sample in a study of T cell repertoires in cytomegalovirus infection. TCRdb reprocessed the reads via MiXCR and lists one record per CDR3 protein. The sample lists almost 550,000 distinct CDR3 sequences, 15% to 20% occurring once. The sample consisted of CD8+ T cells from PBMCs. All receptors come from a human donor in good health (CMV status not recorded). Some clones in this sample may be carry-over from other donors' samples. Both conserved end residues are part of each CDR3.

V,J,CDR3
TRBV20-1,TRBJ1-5,CSAEGQHRSNQPQHF
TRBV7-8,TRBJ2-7,CASSSPREQYF
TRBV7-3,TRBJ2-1,CASSITHSSYNEQFF
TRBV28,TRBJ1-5,CATVASGQGKVGNQPQHF
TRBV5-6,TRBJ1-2,CASSLASGTAYGYTF
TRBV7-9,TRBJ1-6,CASSGPIDGTAINSPLHF
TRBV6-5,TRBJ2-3,CASSYSPRGADTQYF
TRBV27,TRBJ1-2,CASSLYKNYGYTF
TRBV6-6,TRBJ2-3,CASSWLVPPGDTQYF
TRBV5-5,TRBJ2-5,CASSVHFRQGIETQYF
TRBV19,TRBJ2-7,CASSARDRVTYEQYF
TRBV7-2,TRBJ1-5,CASSLAADRVRGPKHF
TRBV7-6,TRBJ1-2,CASRKDVYGYTF
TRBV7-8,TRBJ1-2,CASSFHQDGNYGYTF
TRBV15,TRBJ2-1,CATSEPRQGINEQFF
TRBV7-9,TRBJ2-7,CASSPRGATIYEQYF
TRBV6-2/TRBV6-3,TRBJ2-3,CASSYMAGQDTQYF
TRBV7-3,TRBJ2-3,CASSPRGSGGLTDTQYF
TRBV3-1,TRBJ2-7,CASSQDVPPSSGGRSQIYEQYF
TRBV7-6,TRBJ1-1,CASRATGFNRRNTEAFF
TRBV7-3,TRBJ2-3,CASSPSGTSGRVFTDTQYF
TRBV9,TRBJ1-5,CASSRTAGQPQHF
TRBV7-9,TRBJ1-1,CASSDANRVGDTEAFF
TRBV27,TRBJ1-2,CASSLWSGGNYGYTF
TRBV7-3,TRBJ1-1,CASRLSKRWTLNTEAFF
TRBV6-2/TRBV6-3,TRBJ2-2,CASTNQGVFPNTGELFF
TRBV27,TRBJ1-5,CASSKGGQIIRQPQHF
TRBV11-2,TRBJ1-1,CASSFWDTVNTEAFF
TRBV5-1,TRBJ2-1,CASTQSPNEQFF
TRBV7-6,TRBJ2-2,CASKRDITNTGELFF
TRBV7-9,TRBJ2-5,CASSAGQGILETQYF
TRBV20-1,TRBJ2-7,CSARPLAGGTYEQYF
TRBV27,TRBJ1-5,CASSSSTGDYNQPQHF
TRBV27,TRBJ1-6,CASSSLSVFGGRSPLHF
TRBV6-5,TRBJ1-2,CASTNYGTGSPYGYTF
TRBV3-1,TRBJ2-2,CASSGQGWTGELFF
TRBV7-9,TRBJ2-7,CASSLGGGLAGRYEQYF
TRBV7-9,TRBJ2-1,CAGTSGSGNEQFF
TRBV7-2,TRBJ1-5,CASRPETGGREPQHF
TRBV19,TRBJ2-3,CASSERQGARGTDTQYF
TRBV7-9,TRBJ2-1,CASSLLSSGRRGSYNEQFF
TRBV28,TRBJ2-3,CASSFLAEREVVDTQYF
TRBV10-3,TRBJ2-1,CAVKGTSGSSYNEQFF
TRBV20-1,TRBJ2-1,CSARDRRGNEQFF
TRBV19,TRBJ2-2,CASSPSGGRPGELFF
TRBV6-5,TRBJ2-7,CASSYSGGERSYEQYF
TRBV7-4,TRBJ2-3,CASSFLRGTTSDTQYF
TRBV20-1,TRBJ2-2,CSAPGTGVGTSGRVNTGELFF
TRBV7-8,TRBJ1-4,CASSVGTRDEKLFF
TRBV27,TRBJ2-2,CASSLSWGNTGELFF
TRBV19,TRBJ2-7,CASSALDRLRGEQYF
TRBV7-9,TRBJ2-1,CASTLGGRGSEQFF
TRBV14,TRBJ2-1,CASRHWTSGDNEQFF
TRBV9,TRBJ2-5,CASSLGAGGRETQYF
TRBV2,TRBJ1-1,CARTDGMNTEAFF
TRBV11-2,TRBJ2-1,CASSPGLAGRTYNEQFF
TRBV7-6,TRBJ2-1,CASSLQRAGYRDKGEQFF
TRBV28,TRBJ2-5,CASRPDRLQETQYF
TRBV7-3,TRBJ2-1,CASSTSSGGGSYNEQFF
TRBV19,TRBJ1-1,CASSDFRTSGMNTEAFF